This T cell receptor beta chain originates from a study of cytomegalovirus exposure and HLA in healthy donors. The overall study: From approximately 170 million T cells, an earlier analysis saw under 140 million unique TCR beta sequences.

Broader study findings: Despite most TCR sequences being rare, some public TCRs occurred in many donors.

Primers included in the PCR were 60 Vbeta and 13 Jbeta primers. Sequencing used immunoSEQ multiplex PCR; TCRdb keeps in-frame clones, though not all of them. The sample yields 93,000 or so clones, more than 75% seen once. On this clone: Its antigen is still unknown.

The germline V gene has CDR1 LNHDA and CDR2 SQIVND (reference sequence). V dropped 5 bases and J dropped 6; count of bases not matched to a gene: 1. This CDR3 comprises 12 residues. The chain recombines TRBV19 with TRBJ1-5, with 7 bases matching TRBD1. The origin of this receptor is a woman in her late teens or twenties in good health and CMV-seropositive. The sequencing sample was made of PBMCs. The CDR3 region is CASSDRAQPQHF. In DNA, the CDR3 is TGTGCCAGTAGTGACAGGGCTCAGCCCCAGCATTTT.